This TCR beta chain emerged from a study of cytomegalovirus exposure and HLA in healthy donors. This clone showed up just once. The junction shows a germline mismatch at one end, possibly a read error. The primer mix had 60 Vbeta and 13 Jbeta primers. Clones were read by immunoSEQ multiplex PCR, and TCRdb kept only the in-frame ones, dropping some. The table has roughly 56,000 clones, approximately 87% seen once. CDR1 LNHNV and CDR2 YYDKDF come from the germline V gene (reference sequence). The CDR3 spans 19 residues. The sequence was collected from a man younger than 35 in good health and CMV-seronegative. The V call is TRBV15, the J call TRBJ1-5, with D unclear. The sample consisted of PBMCs. The chain's CDR3 is CATSRDEEVYPYSDQPQHF. DNA of the CDR3: TGTGCCACCAGCAGAGATGAGGAGGTCTACCCCTATAGCGATCAGCCCCAGCATTTT.